Listed below are T cell receptor beta chains from one sample, sequenced in a study of T cells in Graves' hyperthyroidism and ophthalmopathy. TCRdb reanalysed the multiplex PCR reads using MiXCR and keeps one entry per CDR3 protein. This sample yields hundreds of thousands of distinct CDR3 sequences, of which about 14% are seen a single time; about an eighth belongs to the top ten. The source material was blood. The receptors were sampled from a woman aged 45-59 years with Graves' ophthalmopathy. Each CDR3 is given with its conserved first and last residue. A D gene is named only where the DNA matches it firmly. Clone size is shown for a subset of rows, as once, few, many or a class of expanded clone.

D,J,size,V,CDR3,DNA
NA,TRBJ1-3,few,TRBV7-9,CASSRNRARNTIYF,TGTGCCAGCAGCCGAAACAGGGCTCGAAACACCATATATTTT
NA,TRBJ1-5,many,TRBV24-1,CATSVIRVGNQPQHF,TGTGCCACCAGTGTCATCAGGGTAGGCAATCAGCCCCAGCATTTT
TRBD1,TRBJ2-2,NA,TRBV20-1,CSANRGTGELFF,TGCAGTGCAAACAGGGGCACCGGGGAGCTGTTTTTT
TRBD1,TRBJ2-3,NA,TRBV20-1,CSARDNYGTGSAFSTDTQYF,TGCAGTGCTAGAGATAATTATGGGACAGGGAGTGCTTTTAGCACAGATACGCAGTATTTT
NA,TRBJ1-4,many,TRBV18,CASSPDNDNEKLFF,TGTGCCAGCTCACCGGACAACGATAATGAAAAACTGTTTTTT
TRBD2,TRBJ2-1,many,TRBV20-1,CSADRAGGPIYNEQFF,TGCAGTGCTGATAGAGCGGGAGGGCCGATCTACAATGAGCAGTTCTTC
NA,TRBJ2-7,NA,TRBV12-3/TRBV12-4,CASSLLQGEQYF,TGTGCCAGCAGTTTACTCCAGGGCGAGCAGTACTTC
TRBD1,TRBJ2-1,many,TRBV27,CASKGQGYNEQFF,TGTGCCAGCAAGGGACAGGGTTACAATGAGCAGTTCTTC
TRBD2,TRBJ2-3,many,TRBV28,CASTGAGDHTDTQYF,TGTGCCAGCACAGGCGCGGGGGATCACACAGATACGCAGTATTTT
NA,TRBJ2-1,many,TRBV3-2,CASSPWTSGRPRSYNEQFF,TGTGCCAGCAGCCCCTGGACTAGCGGGAGGCCCAGGTCCTACAATGAGCAGTTCTTC
TRBD2,TRBJ2-3,many,TRBV7-2,CASSPSRGLDTDTQYF,TGTGCCAGCAGCCCGAGCAGGGGACTAGACACAGATACGCAGTATTTT
NA,TRBJ1-6,NA,TRBV27,CASRGGGGSNNSPLHF,TGTGCCAGCCGGGGGGGGGGAGGGAGTAATAATTCACCCCTCCACTTT
NA,TRBJ2-1,few,TRBV5-1,CASSLRSSNEQFF,TGCGCCAGCAGCTTACGGTCGTCTAATGAGCAGTTCTTC
NA,TRBJ2-5,many,TRBV5-1,CASSFGGSVEETQYF,TGCGCCAGCAGCTTCGGAGGGAGCGTGGAAGAGACCCAGTACTTC
TRBD2,TRBJ2-5,many,TRBV27,CASSLIPTLAGKETQYF,TGTGCCAGCAGCCTAATCCCCACACTAGCGGGGAAAGAGACCCAGTACTTC
NA,TRBJ1-2,NA,TRBV3-1,CASSTRNGYTF,TGTGCCAGCAGCACCCGTAATGGCTACACCTTC
TRBD1,TRBJ1-1,many,TRBV6-1,CASSEAGTGGVRTEAFF,TGTGCCAGCAGTGAAGCCGGAACAGGGGGTGTAAGGACTGAAGCTTTCTTT